This T cell receptor beta chain was retrieved from a study of identical twins. TCRdb re-called the 5' RACE reads with MiXCR, one entry per CDR3 protein. The sample holds around 470,000 distinct CDR3 sequences, over 12% seen once. V lost 5 bases to trimming and J lost 6 bases; unmatched junction nucleotides: 5. Germline assignment: CDR1 MNHEY and CDR2 SVGEGT. The CDR3 is made up of 15 amino acids. This clonotype was seen only a few times. Its antigen is still unknown. Study results and limitations: With monozygotic twins, out-of-frame TCR alpha sharing exceeded what models estimated. Out-of-frame alpha sequences shared between twins exhibited an excess of low generation probability.

Healthy Caucasian donors formed the entire cohort. These data also formed part of another study, on yellow fever vaccine responses in identical twins. Per that study: Twins reportedly appeared to share part of their vaccine T cell response while keeping part individual.

Source material: CD4+ T cells sorted from blood. The receptor comes from a woman aged 18 to 35 in good health. The genes are TRBV6-2 or TRBV6-3 and TRBJ2-1; TRBD2 matches 12 bases. The CDR3 coding sequence is TGTGCCAGCAGTCCGACTAGCGGGAGTGTCAATGAGCAGTTCTTC. It yields the protein CASSPTSGSVNEQFF.